These 20 T cell receptor beta chains originate from one sample sequenced in a study of shared T cell receptors in the human thymus. Profiled with immunoSEQ multiplex PCR; TCRdb holds only in-frame clones, not every one. The sample consists of approximately 490,000 clones, approximately 80% of them appearing once. These records were also assigned to another study, of human thymus T cells.

The sample consisted of thymocytes. All receptors come from a boy in the first two years of life with a congenital heart defect.

The table lists this clone with a count of one. The CDR3 DNA follows: TGTGCCAGCAGCGTCTCGGGAGTCGGGTGGGCCAAAAACATTCAGTACTTC. It encodes CASSVSGVGWAKNIQYF. The chain is built from TRBV9 and TRBJ2-4, with a weak D call TRBD2 (6 bases). Germline CDR1 and CDR2: SGDLS and YYNGEE. CDR3 size: 17 residues. Trimming pared 2 bases from V and 1 base from J, leaving 16 bases between.

V and J are TRBV29-1 and TRBJ2-7, with D tentatively TRBD2 (5 bases). This CDR3 comprises 15 residues. Trimming pared 3 bases from V and 0 bases from J, leaving 15 bases between. CDR1 is SQVTM and CDR2 is ANQGSEA in the germline V gene. CDR3 protein: CSVELGDTASYEQYF. CDR3 in DNA: TGCAGCGTTGAGTTGGGAGACACAGCCTCCTACGAGCAGTACTTC.

This sequence joins TRBV29-1 and TRBJ1-3, with D unclear. Germline CDR1 is SQVTM and CDR2 is ANQGSEA. The V end lost 2 bases, the J end lost 1 base, and 24 bases lay between the germline ends. The CDR3 loop spans 19 amino acids. The CDR3 DNA sequence: TGCAGCGTTGAAACAAAACCGCCCCCCGGGAGACGGTCTGGAAACACCATATATTTT. This translates into CSVETKPPPGRRSGNTIYF.

The chain is built from TRBV9 and TRBJ1-3; D might be TRBD1 (5 bases). V was clipped by 3 bases and J by 7 bases, with 20 bases between them. The CDR3 contains 16 residues. Germline V CDR1 and CDR2: SGDLS, YYNGEE. CDR3 protein: CASSGSQKGFLNTIYF. The CDR3 coding sequence is TGTGCCAGCAGCGGTTCGCAGAAGGGGTTTCTGAACACCATATATTTT.

In its sample, this clone was seen a few times. The chain links TRBV7-9 to TRBJ2-2; TRBD1 might be the D (6 bases). The germline V and J ends were trimmed by 6 bases and 6 bases, with 17 bases remaining between them. This CDR3 spans 15 amino acids. Germline CDR1 is SEHNR and CDR2 is FQNEAQ (reference sequence). CDR3 in DNA: TGTGCCAGCAGTACCGGGACAAGATTTCCCGGGGAGCTGTTTTTT. Translating it yields CASSTGTRFPGELFF.

This sequence joins TRBV27 and TRBJ1-4; 7 bases match TRBD1. Germline CDR1 is MNHEY and CDR2 is SMNVEV (reference sequence). The CDR3 is 17 residues long. J lost 2 bases, V lost 1 base, and 7 bases had no gene match. In nucleotides, the CDR3 is TGTGCCAGCAGTTTATACTACCAAGGGGGCACTAATGAAAAACTGTTTTTT. Translation gives CASSLYYQGGTNEKLFF.

CDR3 in amino acids: CASSPQAHRNDTDTQYF. The CDR3 nucleotides read TGTGCCAGCAGCCCTCAGGCCCACCGGAACGACACAGATACGCAGTATTTT. The chain combines TRBV7-9 with TRBJ2-3; no clear D gene. CDR1 SEHNR and CDR2 FQNEAQ come from the germline V gene (reference sequence). Trimming cost V 5 bases and J 2 bases, with 20 bases left between them. The CDR3 covers 17 residues.

This chain's CDR3 is CATSRVPRRDSTDTQYF. The CDR3 DNA is TGTGCCACCAGCAGAGTCCCCCGCCGGGATAGCACAGATACGCAGTATTTT. The V gene is TRBV15, the J gene TRBJ2-3; perhaps TRBD2 as D (5 bases). The germline gives CDR1 LNHNV, CDR2 YYDKDF (reference sequence). Trimming pared 1 base from V and 0 bases from J, leaving 14 bases between. This CDR3 has 17 amino acids.

This clone showed up just a few times. The chain links TRBV18 to TRBJ2-1; no reliable D call. There are 12 residues in the CDR3. CDR1 and CDR2 from the germline V gene are KGHSH and LQKENI. Trimming took 3 bases from V and 7 from J, leaving 7 bases between them. CDR3 region: CASSPTGNEQFF. In DNA form, the CDR3 reads TGTGCCAGCTCACCTACCGGGAATGAGCAGTTCTTC.

This clone was seen more than once but under ten times. This chain joins TRBV7-2 and TRBJ1-5; no reliable D call. V lost 4 bases to trimming and J lost 2 bases, with 9 bases between them. Germline V gives CDR1 SGHTA, CDR2 FQGNSA. This CDR3 has 14 amino acids. CDR3 DNA: TGTGCCAGCAGCTCCACTCCGGGCAATCAGCCCCAGCATTTT. Translating it yields CASSSTPGNQPQHF.

V and J are TRBV25-1 and TRBJ1-3; no clear D. V was clipped by 6 bases and J by 0 bases, with 12 bases between them. Germline V CDR1 and CDR2: MGHDK, SYGVNS. This CDR3 spans 15 amino acids. CDR3 sequence: CASSGRTHSGNTIYF. DNA of the CDR3: TGTGCCAGCAGCGGGAGGACCCACTCTGGAAACACCATATATTTT. The full variable domain, in which reference TRBV25-1 and TRBJ1-3 provide the parts outside the CDR3, is EADIYQTPRYLVIGTGKKITLECSQTMGHDKMYWYQQDPGMELHLIHYSYGVNSTEKGDLSSESTVSRIRTEHFPLTLESARPSHTSQYLCASSGRTHSGNTIYFGEGSWLTVV.

The rearrangement uses TRBV11-3 and TRBJ2-3; 11 bases align to TRBD2. V shed 0 bases and J 0 bases; nucleotides not matched to a gene: 5. The germline V gene has CDR1 SGHNT and CDR2 YENEEA. This CDR3 region has 18 residues. CDR3 amino acids: CASSLEPGLAESTDTQYF. CDR3 coding DNA: TGTGCCAGCAGCTTAGAGCCGGGACTAGCGGAGAGCACAGATACGCAGTATTTT.

The chain employs TRBV11-2 and TRBJ2-1, with TRBD2 as a possible D gene (6 bases). The CDR3 has 12 amino acids. CDR1 and CDR2 from the germline V gene are SGHAT and FQNNGV. V dropped 7 bases and J dropped 9 bases, with 13 bases sitting between them. The CDR3 spells CASMREFGEQFF. The CDR3 region has the DNA TGTGCCAGCATGCGGGAATTTGGTGAGCAGTTCTTC.

The V call is TRBV11-1, the J call TRBJ1-2; D not certain. From germline, CDR1 is SGHAT and CDR2 FQDESV (reference sequence). The CDR3 runs 17 residues. V lost 1 base and J 5 bases, leaving 20 bases between the germline ends. This CDR3 reads CASSLGAGRGPRYGYTF. The DNA of the CDR3 is TGTGCCAGCAGCTTAGGGGCGGGAAGAGGACCGAGATATGGCTACACCTTC.

The genes are TRBV12-5 and TRBJ2-1; D is ambiguous. CDR1 and CDR2 (germline): LGHNT, FRNRAP. The CDR3 runs 12 residues. With 2 bases removed from V and 6 bases from J, the gap between germline ends came to 5 bases. CDR3 residues: CASGLQVNEQFF. In DNA, the CDR3 is TGTGCTAGTGGTTTGCAGGTCAATGAGCAGTTCTTC. The full variable domain, with the rest looked up from reference TRBV12-5 and TRBJ2-1, is DARVTQTPRHKVTEMGQEVTMRCQPILGHNTVFWYRQTMMQGLELLAYFRNRAPLDDSGMPKDRFSAEMPDATLATLKIQPSEPRDSAVYFCASGLQVNEQFFGPGTRLTVL.

The V call is TRBV11-3, the J call TRBJ2-7; TRBD2 agrees at 16 bases. The germline CDR1 and CDR2 sequences are SGHNT and YENEEA. The CDR3 runs to 16 residues. After removal of 4 bases from V and 6 bases from J, the junction contained 6 bases not matched to a gene. CDR3 in amino acids: CASSSGLAGGPGEQYF. CDR3 DNA sequence: TGTGCCAGCAGCTCGGGACTAGCGGGAGGGCCAGGCGAGCAGTACTTC.

The CDR3 loop is CASSQFSEGENTEAFF. The CDR3 DNA reads TGCGCCAGCAGCCAATTCTCCGAGGGTGAGAACACTGAAGCTTTCTTT. V usage is TRBV4-3 and J usage is TRBJ1-1, with no clear D. Germline V gene lookup returns CDR1 LGHNA and CDR2 YSLEER. The CDR3 spans 16 residues. The germline V and J ends were trimmed by 2 bases and 1 base, with 14 bases remaining between them.

The chain carries TRBV29-1 and TRBJ1-2; TRBD1 matches 11 bases. V lost 6 bases to trimming and J lost 1 base; unmatched junction nucleotides: 10. The CDR3 sequence is 16 residues long. The germline gives CDR1 SQVTM, CDR2 ANQGSEA. In DNA form, the CDR3 reads TGCAGCGTGGACCCGGGACAGGGGGACGATAACTATGGCTACACCTTC. It is translated as CSVDPGQGDDNYGYTF.

The chain has TRBV5-4 and TRBJ2-5; the match to TRBD1 covers 10 bases. CDR1 SGHNT and CDR2 YYREEE come from the germline V gene (reference sequence). The CDR3 has 16 residues. Trimming removed 4 bases from V and 2 bases from J; junction bases left unmatched: 8. CDR3 sequence: CASSGPRDRGQETQYF. The CDR3 region has the DNA TGTGCCAGCAGCGGCCCCCGGGACAGGGGACAAGAGACCCAGTACTTC. Full variable domain (remainder filled in from reference TRBV5-4 and TRBJ2-5): ETGVTQSPTHLIKTRGQQVTLRCSSQSGHNTVSWYQQALGQGPQFIFQYYREEENGRGNFPPRFSGLQFPNYSSELNVNALELDDSALYLCASSGPRDRGQETQYFGPGTRLLVL.

This clone occurred once. The J gene is TRBJ2-2, the V gene TRBV29-1; 10 nucleotides align to TRBD2. The CDR3 has 15 amino acids. With 7 bases clipped from V and 5 bases from J, the junction kept 10 bases outside the gene matches. Germline V CDR1 and CDR2: SQVTM, ANQGSEA. CDR3 nucleotides: TGCAGCGCCGAATCTAGCGGGAGTGGGACCGGGGAGCTGTTTTTT. Amino acids: CSAESSGSGTGELFF.